This TCR beta chain was recorded in a study of cytotoxic CD8 clonotypes in ibrutinib-treated CLL. Background on the study: Once treatment had gone on for a median of 12 months, range 6 to 36, response samples were drawn. Findings of the study overall: Sampling of sustained-remission and progressing patients occurred at differing times. Against age-matched healthy donors, baseline clonality ran higher and tracked circulating CD8+ T-cell counts.

There are 16 residues in the CDR3. The junction had 14 bases not matched to a gene; V was cut back by 4 bases and J by 5 bases. Germline V gene sequence: CDR1 SEHNR, CDR2 FQNEAQ (reference sequence). T cells were sequenced at a targeted depth of 1 in 200,000 to 1 in 1 million. TCRdb's copy holds only in-frame clones and misses some; the assay was immunoSEQ multiplex PCR. The sample has over 120,000 clones, more than 70% seen once. About this clone: The antigen is undetermined.

This receptor was taken from a human donor with chronic lymphocytic leukemia. Sample: PBMCs, taken after 36 months of ibrutinib treatment. The rearrangement joins TRBV7-9 to TRBJ2-7, with 7 bases fitting TRBD2. The CDR3 coding sequence is TGTGCCAGCAGCTACGGCATTTGGGCGGGAGCGCACGAGCAGTACTTC. Translated, it gives CASSYGIWAGAHEQYF.